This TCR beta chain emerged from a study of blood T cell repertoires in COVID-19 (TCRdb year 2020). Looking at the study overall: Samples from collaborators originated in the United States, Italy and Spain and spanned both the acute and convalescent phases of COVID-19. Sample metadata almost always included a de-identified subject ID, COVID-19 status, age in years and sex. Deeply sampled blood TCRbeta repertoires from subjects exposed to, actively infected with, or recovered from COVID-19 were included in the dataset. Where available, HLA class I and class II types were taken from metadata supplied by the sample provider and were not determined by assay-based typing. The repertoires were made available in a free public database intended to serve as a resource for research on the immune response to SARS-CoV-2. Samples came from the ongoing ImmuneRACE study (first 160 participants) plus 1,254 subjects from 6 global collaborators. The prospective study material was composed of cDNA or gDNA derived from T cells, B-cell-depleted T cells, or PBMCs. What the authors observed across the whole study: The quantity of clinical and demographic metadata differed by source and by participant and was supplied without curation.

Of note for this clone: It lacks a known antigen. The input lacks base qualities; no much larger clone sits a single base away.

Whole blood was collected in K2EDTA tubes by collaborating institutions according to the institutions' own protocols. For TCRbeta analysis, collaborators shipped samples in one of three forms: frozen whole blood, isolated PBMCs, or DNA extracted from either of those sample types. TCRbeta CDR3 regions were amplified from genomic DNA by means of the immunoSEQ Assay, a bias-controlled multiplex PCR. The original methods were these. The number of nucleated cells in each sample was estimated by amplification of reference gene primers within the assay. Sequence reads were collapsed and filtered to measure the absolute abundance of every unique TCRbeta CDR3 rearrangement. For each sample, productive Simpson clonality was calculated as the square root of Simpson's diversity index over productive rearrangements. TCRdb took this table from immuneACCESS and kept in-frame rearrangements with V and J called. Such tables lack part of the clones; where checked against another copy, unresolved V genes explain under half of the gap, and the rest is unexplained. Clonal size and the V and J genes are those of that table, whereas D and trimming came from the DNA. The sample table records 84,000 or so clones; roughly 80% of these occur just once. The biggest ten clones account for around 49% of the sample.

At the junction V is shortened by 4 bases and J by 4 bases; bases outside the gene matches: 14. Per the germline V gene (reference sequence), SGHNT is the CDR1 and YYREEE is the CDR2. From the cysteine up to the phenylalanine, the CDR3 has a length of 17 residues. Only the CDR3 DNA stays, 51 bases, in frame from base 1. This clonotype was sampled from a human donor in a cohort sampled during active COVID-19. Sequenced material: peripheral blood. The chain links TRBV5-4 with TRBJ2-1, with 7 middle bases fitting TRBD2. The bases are TGTGCCAGCAGCCGGAGTGGGGCGGGAGCCAGGTACAATGAGCAGTTCTTC. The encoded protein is CASSRSGAGARYNEQFF.